This TCR beta chain was retrieved from a study of CD8 T cells in ankylosing spondylitis. A quantitative 5'-RACE method, one with molecular barcodes, was used to make TCR beta libraries. TCRdb used MiXCR to reprocess the 5' RACE reads, holding one entry per CDR3 protein. The repertoire includes approximately 400,000 distinct CDR3 sequences, approximately 17% of them detected once, and approximately 1% sits in the top ten. CDR3 length: 11 amino acids. With 3 bases removed from V and 5 bases from J, the gap between germline ends came to 5 bases. This clonotype was seen at least ten times. Antigen unknown. General observations from the study: Within ankylosing spondylitis blood, a TCR beta motif made up of roughly eight highly homologous variants appeared to be characteristic.

This sequence was found in a male donor with ankylosing spondylitis. The sample consisted of blood, either unsorted or a sorted T cell fraction (not recorded which). The rearrangement uses TRBV12-3 or TRBV12-4 and TRBJ2-7; the D is unclear. CDR3 residues: CASSFHHEQYF. For the CDR3, the DNA is TGTGCCAGCAGTTTTCACCACGAGCAGTACTTC.